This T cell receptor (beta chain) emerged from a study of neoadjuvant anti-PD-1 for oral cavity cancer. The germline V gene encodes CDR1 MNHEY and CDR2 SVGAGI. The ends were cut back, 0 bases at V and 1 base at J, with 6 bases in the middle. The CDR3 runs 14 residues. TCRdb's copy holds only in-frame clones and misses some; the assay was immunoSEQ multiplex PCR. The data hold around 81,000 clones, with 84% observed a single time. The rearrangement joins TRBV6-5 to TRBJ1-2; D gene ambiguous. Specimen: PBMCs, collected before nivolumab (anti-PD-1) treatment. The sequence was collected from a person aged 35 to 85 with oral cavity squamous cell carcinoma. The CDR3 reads CASSYSTGNYGYTF. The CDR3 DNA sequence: TGTGCCAGCAGTTACTCGACGGGTAACTATGGCTACACCTTC.